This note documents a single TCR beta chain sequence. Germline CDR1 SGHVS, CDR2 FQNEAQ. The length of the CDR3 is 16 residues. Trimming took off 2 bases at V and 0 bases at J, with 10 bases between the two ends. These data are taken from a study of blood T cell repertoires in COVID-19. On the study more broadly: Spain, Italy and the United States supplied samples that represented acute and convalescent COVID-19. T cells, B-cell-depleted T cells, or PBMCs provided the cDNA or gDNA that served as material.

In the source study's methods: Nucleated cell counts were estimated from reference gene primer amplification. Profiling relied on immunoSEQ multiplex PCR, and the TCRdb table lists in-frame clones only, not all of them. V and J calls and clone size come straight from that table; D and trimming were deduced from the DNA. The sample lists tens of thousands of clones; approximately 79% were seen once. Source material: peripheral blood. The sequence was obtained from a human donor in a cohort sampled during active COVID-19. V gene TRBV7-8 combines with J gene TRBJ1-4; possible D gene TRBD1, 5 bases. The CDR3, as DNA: TGTGCCAGCAGCTTACGGACACTTGCAACTAATGAAAAACTGTTTTTT. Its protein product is CASSLRTLATNEKLFF. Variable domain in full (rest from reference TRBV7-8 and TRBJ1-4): GAGVSQSPRYKVAKRGQDVALRCDPISGHVSLFWYQQALGQGPEFLTYFQNEAQLDKSGLPSDRFFAERPEGSVSTLKIQRTQQEDSAVYLCASSLRTLATNEKLFFGSGTQLSVL.